What follows is one TCR beta chain and its context. Its specificity is unknown. The CDR3 runs 17 residues. These data originate in a study of post-analysis software for immune sequencing data. Whole-study context: Relapsing-remitting, secondary progressive and progressive-relapsing multiple sclerosis were all included among the disease courses.

Study findings and constraints: When compared against controls, multiple sclerosis patients showed significantly lower normalized Chao1 diversity. Same-batch samples co-clustered strongly by F measure. TRBV5-6, TRBV5-1 and TRBV20-1 belonged to a set of a few TRBV segments that were more frequent in patients than controls.

The TCR beta cDNA libraries carried unique molecular identifiers. T cells numbering about 0.95 to 11 million gave rise to around 460,000 cDNA molecules. TCRdb called the PCR reads again in MiXCR, with one record for every CDR3 protein. The sample holds hundreds of thousands of distinct CDR3 sequences, 35% to 40% seen once. This receptor was identified in a girl between 10 and 17 years old with multiple sclerosis. This chain links TRBV12-3 or TRBV12-4 with TRBJ2-5, with 14 bases matching TRBD2. The better agreement between TRBJ2-7 and the DNA end casts doubt on the J call. Sequenced sample: blood. The CDR3 here is CASSGTSGSKGYYEQYF. In DNA, the CDR3 is TGTGCCAGCAGTGGGACTAGCGGGAGTAAAGGGTACTACGAGCAGTACTTC.